Below, 17 T cell receptor beta chains from the same sample are listed, as sequenced in a study of blood T cell repertoires in COVID-19. Produced via immunoSEQ multiplex PCR; TCRdb's table is partial and in-frame only. The data contain hundreds of thousands of clones, more than 85% of them singletons. The sample taken for sequencing was peripheral blood. These receptors were taken from an older man with acute or convalescent COVID-19.

The chain joins TRBV7-2 to TRBJ1-5, with D unclear. V was cut by 4 bases and J by 3 bases, with 4 bases left in between. This CDR3 has 12 residues. Germline assignment: CDR1 SGHTA and CDR2 FQGNSA. In nucleotides, the CDR3 is TGTGCCAGCAGCTCATTCAATCAGCCCCAGCATTTT. Translating it yields CASSSFNQPQHF.

This chain connects TRBV5-1 to TRBJ2-6; D unclear. Germline values: CDR1 SGHRS, CDR2 YFSETQ. This CDR3 is 15 amino acids long. Trimming took 5 bases from V and 0 from J, leaving 9 bases between them. The CDR3 nucleotides are TGCGCCAGCAGTCGACTCCTCTCTGGGGCCAACGTCCTGACTTTC. Amino acids: CASSRLLSGANVLTF. The full variable domain, rest sourced from reference TRBV5-1 and TRBJ2-6, is KAGVTQTPRYLIKTRGQQVTLSCSPISGHRSVSWYQQTPGQGLQFLFEYFSETQRNKGNFPGRFSGRQFSNSRSEMNVSTLELGDSALYLCASSRLLSGANVLTFGAGSRLTVL.

The CDR3 nucleotides are TGTGCCAGCAGCTTAGCCGGGACAGGGGATTCACCCCTCCACTTT. Translated: CASSLAGTGDSPLHF. The chain joins TRBV7-9 to TRBJ1-6; 10 bases match TRBD1. Germline assignment: CDR1 SEHNR and CDR2 FQNEAQ (reference sequence). The V gene end was trimmed by 0 bases and the J gene end by 8 bases; junction bases not matched to a gene: 1. The length of the CDR3 is 15 residues.

The CDR3 bases are TGTGCCAGCAGCCAATCTCCGGGGTTGAACACTGAAGCTTTCTTT. Translated: CASSQSPGLNTEAFF. This chain joins TRBV16 and TRBJ1-1, with unresolved D. This CDR3 region has 15 residues. The germline V gene has CDR1 KGHSY and CDR2 FQNENV. Trimming took 0 bases from V and 0 from J, leaving 8 bases between them.

The chain employs TRBV7-5 and TRBJ2-1; the D segment call TRBD2 is taken from the table without a DNA check. TRBV7-5 is an annotated pseudogene. CDR3 length equals 15 residues. The CDR3 here is CVRSLRLAGWNEQFF. The CDR3 nucleotides read TGTGTCAGAAGCTTAAGGCTAGCGGGTTGGAATGAGCAGTTCTTC.

This chain's CDR3 is CAWSVKAGETQYF. CDR3 in DNA: TGTGCCTGGAGTGTAAAAGCGGGAGAGACCCAGTACTTC. The chain employs TRBV30 and TRBJ2-5, with D perhaps matching TRBD2 (6 bases). The CDR3 runs 13 residues. The germline gives CDR1 GTSNPN, CDR2 SVGIG (reference sequence). Trimming removed 0 bases from V and 4 bases from J, with 9 bases in between.

The gene calls are TRBV7-2 and TRBJ1-4, with 10 bases matching TRBD1. V shed 5 bases and J 8 bases; nucleotides not matched to a gene: 8. Germline V lookup: CDR1 SGHTA, CDR2 FQGNSA. The CDR3 extends over 15 amino acids. In nucleotides, the CDR3 is TGTGCCAGCAGCCCCCGACAGGGGGCTAGGGAAAAACTGTTTTTT. This sequence encodes CASSPRQGAREKLFF.

The chain joins TRBV7-2 to TRBJ1-5; 9 bases fit TRBD1. This CDR3 is built from 16 residues. Germline CDR1 is SGHTA and CDR2 is FQGNSA. V shed 1 base and J 12 bases; nucleotides not matched to a gene: 13. For the CDR3, the DNA is TGTGCCAGCAGCTTAGTACCCCCCCCGGGACAGGGTGTCCAGCATTTT. This translates into CASSLVPPPGQGVQHF.

V usage is TRBV7-6 and J usage is TRBJ2-1; 8 bases map to TRBD2. This CDR3 region has 15 residues. Germline assignment: CDR1 SGHVS and CDR2 FNYEAQ. J lost 2 bases, V lost 6 bases, and 6 bases had no gene match. Written as DNA, the CDR3 is TGTGCCAGCAGGCCTACTAGCGGCGCCTACAATGAGCAGTTCTTC. This sequence encodes CASRPTSGAYNEQFF.

The chain employs TRBV28 and TRBJ2-2, with 7 bases that match TRBD2. V was pared by 2 bases and J by 6 bases, with 6 bases of the junction left unmatched. The CDR3 runs to 15 residues. The germline V gene encodes CDR1 MDHEN and CDR2 SYDVKM. The CDR3 protein is CASSLGGSGSGELFF. CDR3 bases: TGTGCCAGCAGTTTAGGCGGGAGTGGGTCCGGGGAGCTGTTTTTT.

The CDR3 nucleotides read TGTGCCAGCAGCGTAGGAGGAGGCAATCAGCCCCAGCATTTT. Translated: CASSVGGGNQPQHF. The rearrangement links TRBV9 to TRBJ1-5; D not certain. This CDR3 comprises 14 residues. Germline V gene sequence: CDR1 SGDLS, CDR2 YYNGEE. V dropped 0 bases and J dropped 2 bases, with 6 bases sitting between them.

CDR3 DNA: TGCAGTGCTAGTCGTGGGGCGAGCGGCTACACCTTC. Protein sequence: CSASRGASGYTF. V is TRBV20-1 and J is TRBJ1-2; TRBD1 is a possible D gene (5 bases). CDR1 DFQATT and CDR2 SNEGSKA come from the germline V gene (reference sequence). This CDR3 contains 12 residues. V was shortened by 3 bases and J by 8 bases, with 13 bases between the two germline ends.

This clone was counted a single time. The gene calls are TRBV6-2 or TRBV6-3 and TRBJ1-2; 7 bases align to TRBD1. The CDR3 contains 17 residues. J gave up 8 bases and V 4 bases, and 19 bases lay outside the gene matches. CDR1 and CDR2 (germline): MNHEY, SVGEGT. The CDR3 DNA reads as TGTGCCAGCAGTTCCTTCAAGGACAGGCGAGCAGGGTACGGCTACACCTTC. It is translated as CASSSFKDRRAGYGYTF.

This clone showed up just once. The chain joins TRBV18 to TRBJ1-2; tentative D call: TRBD1 (5 bases). V was clipped by 6 bases and J by 2 bases, with 16 bases between them. The V gene's germline CDR1 is KGHSH and CDR2 LQKENI. The CDR3 runs 15 residues. CDR3 coding DNA: TGTGCCAGCTCTCCCGGGGGGGGAATCAACTATGGCTACACCTTC. Amino acid sequence: CASSPGGGINYGYTF.

The CDR3 here is CASSLDRGNTIYF. In DNA form, the CDR3 reads TGTGCCAGCTCACTGGACAGAGGAAACACCATATATTTT. The chain carries TRBV18 and TRBJ1-3; a possible D gene is TRBD1 (6 bases). This CDR3 has 13 amino acids. The V and J ends lost 4 bases and 4 bases respectively, with 8 bases between them. Germline-derived CDR1 and CDR2 are KGHSH and LQKENI.

This clone was seen just once. In the same sample, other DNA sequences code for this CDR3. The chain links TRBV3-1 (or the pseudogene TRBV3-2) to TRBJ1-1; TRBD1 matches 7 bases. The CDR3 spans 14 residues. Germline V gives CDR1 LGHDT, CDR2 YNNKEL (reference sequence). V shed 3 bases and J 0 bases; nucleotides not matched to a gene: 1. The CDR3 protein is CASSQTGLNTEAFF. The CDR3 coding sequence is TGTGCCAGCAGCCAGACAGGGTTGAACACTGAAGCTTTCTTT.

The J gene is TRBJ2-1, the V gene TRBV3-1 (or the pseudogene TRBV3-2), with D perhaps TRBD2 (7 bases). CDR1 LGHDT and CDR2 YNNKEL come from the germline V gene (reference sequence). The CDR3 has 14 residues. Trimming removed 8 bases from V and 5 bases from J, with 16 bases in between. The CDR3 sequence: CASSEGGSNNEQFF. DNA of the CDR3: TGTGCCAGCTCGGAGGGGGGGTCCAACAATGAGCAGTTCTTC.